The 7 T cell receptor beta chains listed next were all sequenced from one sample in a study of response to subunit inactivated influenza vaccine. TCRdb re-called the RT-PCR reads through MiXCR, storing one row per CDR3 protein. The sample has more than 250,000 distinct CDR3 sequences, 20% to 25% seen once. Here the sequenced sample was PBMCs from blood, taken approximately 20 months after vaccination. The receptors come from a man between 50 and 75 years old who received an inactivated influenza vaccine.

As regards this clonotype: One end of the junction varies from germline; a read error may be responsible. The chain joins TRBV5-1 to TRBJ2-3, with a tentative D call TRBD1 (5 bases). The germline CDR1 and CDR2 sequences are SGHRS and YFSETQ. The CDR3 length is 13 residues. The CDR3 spells CASKQDNTDTQYF. Here the CDR3 DNA reads TGCGCTAGCAAACAGGACAACACAGATACGCAGTATTTT.

This clonotype was observed a handful of times. This chain joins TRBV29-1 and TRBJ2-7, with 7 nucleotides matching TRBD2. With V trimmed by 6 bases and J by 5 bases, 13 bases remained unmatched. The CDR3 contains 14 residues. Germline V gene data show CDR1 as SQVTM and CDR2 as ANQGSEA. DNA of the CDR3: TGCAGCGTGCAACGCGGGGGAACTAGGAACGAGCAGTACTTC. Amino acids: CSVQRGGTRNEQYF.

This clonotype was recorded a few times. This chain joins TRBV29-1 and TRBJ2-1; D not certain. The CDR3 totals 16 residues. V shed 0 bases and J shed 6 bases, with 18 bases lying between them. Per the germline V gene, CDR1 is SQVTM and CDR2 is ANQGSEA. CDR3 DNA sequence: TGCAGCGTTGAAGATGGTTGGTCAGGCCCGCTCAATGAGCAGTTCTTC. It specifies CSVEDGWSGPLNEQFF.

This chain uses TRBV2 with TRBJ1-6; TRBD1 aligns across 7 bases. The J segment lost 6 bases and the V segment lost 5 bases, leaving 7 bases of the junction unmatched. CDR1 SNHLY and CDR2 FYNNEI come from the germline V gene. The CDR3 contains 15 residues. This CDR3 is CASSRRTGGNSPLHF. DNA for the CDR3: TGTGCCAGCAGTCGCAGGACAGGAGGTAATTCACCCCTCCACTTT.

This clonotype was counted a few times. The chain uses TRBV14 and TRBJ1-3; D is unclear. V dropped 5 bases and J dropped 3 bases, with 14 bases sitting between them. Per the germline V gene, CDR1 is SGHDN and CDR2 is FVKESK. This CDR3 region has 15 residues. The CDR3 loop is CASSYSRVIGNTIYF. In DNA form, the CDR3 reads TGTGCCAGCAGCTATTCCCGCGTCATTGGAAACACCATATATTTT.

In its sample, this clonotype was seen once. The CDR3 protein is CASRRTSGVGEQFF. For the CDR3, the DNA is TGTGCCAGCAGACGAACTAGCGGGGTCGGTGAGCAGTTCTTC. V is TRBV12-3 or TRBV12-4 and J is TRBJ2-1; 10 nucleotides agree with TRBD2. CDR3 length: 14 residues. J gave up 9 bases and V 6 bases, and 8 bases lay outside the gene matches.

This clonotype was recorded a few times. The germline gene is not matched at one end of the junction; a read error may be the cause. The rearrangement joins TRBV18 to TRBJ1-1, with TRBD1 as a possible D gene (5 bases). The CDR3 extends over 15 amino acids. CDR1 and CDR2 from the germline V gene are KGHSH and LQKENI. The CDR3 coding sequence is TGTGCCAGCTCACCTGGGGCCGGGGGGAACGCTGAAGCTTTCTTT. Protein: CASSPGAGGNAEAFF.